What follows is one T cell receptor beta chain and its context. As yet, its antigen is unknown. Generated by immunoSEQ multiplex PCR, the TCRdb table keeps only in-frame clones and is missing some. The table records 90,000 to 100,000 clones, roughly nine tenths of them present only once. This entry is derived from a study of T cell responses to AZD1222 COVID-19 vaccine. Study-level background: Timing groups of about 4 and about 12 weeks for second doses were pooled.

Whole-study results and caveats: At study baseline, merely six AZD1222 recipients were seropositive. Donor demographics were predominantly white British with a female majority; clonal diversity may be underestimated. There were repertoire samples only from the period after the peak T cell response.

The sequence came from an adult in good health. Sequences were derived from peripheral blood, sampled on day 0 of AZD1222 vaccination.

The CDR3 coding sequence is TGTGCCAGCAGCCAAGGGGGGCGCAATCAGCCCCAGCATTTT. This encodes CASSQGGRNQPQHF. This sequence joins TRBV9 and TRBJ1-5, with a tentative D call TRBD1 (6 bases). Germline CDR1 and CDR2: SGDLS and YYNGEE. This CDR3 has 14 amino acids. V lost 4 bases, J lost 2 bases, and 10 bases lay in between.